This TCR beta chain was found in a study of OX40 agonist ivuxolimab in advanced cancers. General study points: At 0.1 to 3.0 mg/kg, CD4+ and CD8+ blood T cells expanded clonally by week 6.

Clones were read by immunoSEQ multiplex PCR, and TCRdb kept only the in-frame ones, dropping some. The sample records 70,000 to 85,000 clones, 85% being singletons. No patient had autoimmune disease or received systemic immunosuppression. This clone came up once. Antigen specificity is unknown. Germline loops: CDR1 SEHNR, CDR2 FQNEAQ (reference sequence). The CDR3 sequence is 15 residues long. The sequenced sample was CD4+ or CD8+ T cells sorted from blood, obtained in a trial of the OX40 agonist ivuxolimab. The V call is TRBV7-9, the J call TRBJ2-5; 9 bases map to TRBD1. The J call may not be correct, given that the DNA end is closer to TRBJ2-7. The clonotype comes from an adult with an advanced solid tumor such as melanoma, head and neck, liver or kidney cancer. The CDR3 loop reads CASSLEGQGTYEQYF. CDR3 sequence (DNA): TGTGCCAGCAGCTTAGAGGGACAGGGAACCTACGAGCAGTACTTC.